This T cell receptor beta chain was recovered during a study of blood T cell repertoires in COVID-19. Study in general: COVID-19 samples collected from the United States, Italy and Spain covered acute and convalescent phases. From T cells, B-cell-depleted T cells, or PBMCs came the material, which was cDNA or gDNA.

The age range of participants was about 18 to 89 years, with residence in 20 to 25 US areas. Two negative PCRs, clearance, or symptom resolution were required of recovered Cohort 3 donors. Sequenced by immunoSEQ multiplex PCR; TCRdb stores in-frame clones only, minus some. The table includes fewer than 350,000 clones, roughly 85% detected once. After removal of 4 bases from V and 5 bases from J, the junction contained 8 bases not matched to a gene. CDR1 SGHNT and CDR2 YENEEA come from the germline V gene. This CDR3 spans 15 amino acids. The specimen was PBMCs or T cells enriched from blood (not recorded which). The genes are TRBV11-3 and TRBJ2-1; 7 nucleotides agree with TRBD1. The receptor's source is a woman in her fifties or sixties who had recovered from COVID-19. CDR3 sequence: CASSSPGQPNNEQFF. The CDR3 DNA follows: TGTGCCAGCAGCTCACCGGGACAGCCAAACAATGAGCAGTTCTTC.